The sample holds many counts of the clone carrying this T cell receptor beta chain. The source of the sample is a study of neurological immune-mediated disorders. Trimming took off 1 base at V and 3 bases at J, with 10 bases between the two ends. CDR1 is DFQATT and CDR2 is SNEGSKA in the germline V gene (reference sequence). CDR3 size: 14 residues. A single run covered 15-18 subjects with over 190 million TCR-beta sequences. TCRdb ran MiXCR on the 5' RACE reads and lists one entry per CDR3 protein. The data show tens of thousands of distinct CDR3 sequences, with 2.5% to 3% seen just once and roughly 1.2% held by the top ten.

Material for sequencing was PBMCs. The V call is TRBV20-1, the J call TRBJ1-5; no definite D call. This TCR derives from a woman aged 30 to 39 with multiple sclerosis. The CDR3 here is CSARGHLANQPQHF. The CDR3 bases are TGCAGTGCTAGAGGGCATCTCGCCAATCAGCCCCAGCATTTT.